Sequencing of this T cell receptor beta chain was carried out in a study of early T cells in non-severe SARS-CoV-2 infection. Study results and limitations: Clonotype matching in VDJdb favored anti-spike CD8 responses and did not capture private and CD4 specificities.

This clonotype was seen only a few times. Its cognate antigen is unknown. CDR3 length: 16 residues. The trim removed 6 bases at V and 0 bases at J, leaving 8 bases unmatched. CDR1 is MNHEY, CDR2 SVGAGI, per germline. Attachment of unique molecular identifiers was made to individual cDNA molecules. TCRdb reprocessed the 5' RACE reads via MiXCR and lists one record per CDR3 protein. The sample includes 45,000 to 55,000 distinct CDR3 sequences, under 14% seen only once; the top ten take roughly a tenth. This chain uses TRBV6-5 with TRBJ2-3, with 8 bases fitting TRBD2. Sequenced material: whole blood. The sequence was obtained from an adult who was a healthcare worker with PCR-confirmed SARS-CoV-2 infection or an uninfected control (not recorded which). In DNA, the CDR3 is TGTGCCAGCAGCCCGCAAAGCGGGAGCAGCACAGATACGCAGTATTTT. Amino acids: CASSPQSGSSTDTQYF.